The table lists the clone carrying this TCR beta chain with a few counts. J lost 4 bases, V lost 4 bases, and 5 bases had no gene match. Per the germline V gene, CDR1 is MNHEY and CDR2 is SMNVEV (reference sequence). The CDR3 is 14 residues long. These data come from a study of blood T cells in healthy people across ages. Primed by a sample-barcoded 5' primer and a J-beta primer mix, a second PCR proceeded for about 6 to 11 cycles. TCRdb reprocessed the 5' RACE reads via MiXCR and lists one record per CDR3 protein. The data show roughly 1.4 million distinct CDR3 sequences, 59% seen once. V and J are TRBV27 and TRBJ2-7, with 9 bases identical to TRBD2. The specimen was blood. The TCR originated in a man aged 18 to 29 in good health. CDR3 coding DNA: TGTGCCAGCAGTTGGACTAGCGAGTCGTACGAGCAGTACTTC. This codes for CASSWTSESYEQYF.